A selection of T cell receptor beta chains follows, all from one sample in a study of T cell responses to AZD1222 COVID-19 vaccine. This table comes from immunoSEQ multiplex PCR, and its TCRdb copy is limited to in-frame clones, with some not included. The sample has about 56,000 clones, roughly 85% seen once. This specimen consisted of peripheral blood, obtained on day 0 of AZD1222 vaccination. The receptors shown here come from an adult in good health. The CDR3 runs from the conserved cysteine through the conserved F or W. The order of the fields is J gene, D gene, CDR3 length, V gene, clone size, CDR3 DNA, CDR3 protein. A D gene is named only where the DNA matches it firmly. A row's size may be missing; if present it is once, few, many or a size class.

TRBJ1-2 | TRBD1 | 14 | TRBV18 | NA | TGTGCCAGCTCTCCCGACAGGGAGTTGTGGGGCTACACCTTC | CASSPDRELWGYTF
TRBJ2-3 | NA | 15 | TRBV2 | NA | TGTGCCAGCAGTGACCCCAGGGCTAGCACAGATACGCAGTATTTT | CASSDPRASTDTQYF
TRBJ2-1 | TRBD2 | 15 | TRBV6-4 | NA | TGTGCCAGCAGTGCTACTAGCGGCCGGGGGAATGAGCAGTTCTTC | CASSATSGRGNEQFF
TRBJ1-1 | NA | 12 | TRBV10-1 | NA | TGCGCCAGCAGTGAGGGTGCCACTGAAGCTTTCTTT | CASSEGATEAFF
TRBJ1-4 | TRBD1 | 15 | TRBV19 | NA | TGTGCCAGTAGTACTCCGGGACAGGGAAGCGAAAAACTGTTTTTT | CASSTPGQGSEKLFF
TRBJ1-2 | NA | 14 | TRBV10-3 | NA | TGTGCCATCAGTGTGGGAATAACTAACTATGGCTACACCTTC | CAISVGITNYGYTF
TRBJ1-1 | NA | 14 | TRBV6-5 | NA | TGTGCCAGCATCCCCCCGGGGGGTTTCACTGAAGCTTTCTTT | CASIPPGGFTEAFF
TRBJ1-4 | NA | 13 | TRBV2 | NA | TGTGCCAGCAGCCGGGACCATAATGAAAAACTGTTTTTT | CASSRDHNEKLFF
TRBJ1-2 | NA | 14 | TRBV6-5 | NA | TGTGCCAGCAGTCTAGAGTCGGCGAACTATGGCTACACCTTC | CASSLESANYGYTF
TRBJ1-6 | NA | 14 | TRBV5-4 | NA | TGTGCCAGCAGGGGATCCAGCGAGCGTTCACCCCTCCACTTT | CASRGSSERSPLHF
TRBJ1-3 | NA | 14 | TRBV7-3 | NA | TGTGCCAGCAGCCCGGGAGGGACTGGAAACACCATATATTTT | CASSPGGTGNTIYF
TRBJ2-7 | NA | 15 | TRBV28 | NA | TGTGCCAGCAGTCGCCCAGGAGCCGCGAGCTACGAGCAGTACTTC | CASSRPGAASYEQYF
TRBJ2-5 | NA | 15 | TRBV7-6 | many | TGTGCCAGCAGCCTCCCCCCTGCAGGCCAGGCGACCCAGTACTTC | CASSLPPAGQATQYF
TRBJ1-1 | NA | 12 | TRBV30 | NA | TGTGCCTGGAGTACGGCGAACACTGAAGCTTTCTTT | CAWSTANTEAFF
TRBJ1-6 | NA | 14 | TRBV5-4 | NA | TGTGCCAGCAGCCTTCGGGGTGGGAATTCACCCCTCCACTTT | CASSLRGGNSPLHF
TRBJ1-3 | NA | 15 | TRBV18 | NA | TGTGCCAGCTCACTCGTACAGGGTACTGGAAACACCATATATTTT | CASSLVQGTGNTIYF
TRBJ2-5 | TRBD2 | 16 | TRBV11-2 | few | TGTGCCAGCAGCATACTAGCGGGGGGGACCCTAGAGACCCAGTACTTC | CASSILAGGTLETQYF
TRBJ1-6 | NA | 15 | TRBV5-1 | NA | TGCGCCAGCAGCCCAATTCAAGGGAGGGGATCACCCCTCCACTTT | CASSPIQGRGSPLHF
TRBJ1-3 | NA | 18 | TRBV21-1 | NA | TGTGCCAGCAGCCCACAGGGGGAAGGATTACCCTCTGGAAACACCATATATTTT | CASSPQGEGLPSGNTIYF
TRBJ1-1 | TRBD1 | 13 | TRBV12-3/TRBV12-4 | NA | TGTGCCAGCAGAAGACAGGGGAACACTGAAGCTTTCTTT | CASRRQGNTEAFF
TRBJ1-4 | NA | 15 | TRBV19 | few | TGTGCCAGTAGTATTTCAGTAGGGGGAGATGAAAAACTGTTTTTT | CASSISVGGDEKLFF
TRBJ2-2 | NA | 16 | TRBV5-4 | NA | TGTGCCAGCAGCTTAGCAGGGGGGACTATCACCGGGGAGCTGTTTTTT | CASSLAGGTITGELFF
TRBJ2-3 | NA | 18 | TRBV11-2 | once | TGTGCCAGCAGCTTAGCTGGCGGGACGGTTCGAGTAGGAGATACGCAGTATTTT | CASSLAGGTVRVGDTQYF
TRBJ2-1 | NA | 13 | TRBV15 | few | TGTGCCACCAGCACAGTCGACGGGAATGAGCAGTTCTTC | CATSTVDGNEQFF
TRBJ2-5 | NA | 14 | TRBV4-2 | NA | TGTGCCAGCAGCCAAGAAGTAGGGCGGGAGACCCAGTACTTC | CASSQEVGRETQYF
TRBJ2-7 | TRBD1 | 13 | TRBV12-3/TRBV12-4 | NA | TGTGCCAGCACCGCCGGACAGGTCTACGAGCAGTACTTC | CASTAGQVYEQYF
TRBJ2-5 | TRBD1 | 16 | TRBV11-3 | NA | TGTGCCAGCAGCATCCGACAGGGGGCACATCAAGAGACCCAGTACTTC | CASSIRQGAHQETQYF
TRBJ2-5 | NA | 13 | TRBV28 | NA | TGTGCCAGCAGGAGACAGAGACAAGAGACCCAGTACTTC | CASRRQRQETQYF
TRBJ2-5 | TRBD2 | 17 | TRBV7-9 | NA | TGTGCCAGCAGCTTAGCGCGACTAGCGGTTGTCCAAGAGACCCAGTACTTC | CASSLARLAVVQETQYF
TRBJ1-1 | NA | 15 | TRBV6-5 | NA | TGTGCCAGCAGTTATGGTCTGACAGCGAACACTGAAGCTTTCTTT | CASSYGLTANTEAFF
TRBJ1-1 | TRBD1 | 15 | TRBV9 | NA | TGTGCCAGCAGTTTGACAGGGTTAATGAACACTGAAGCTTTCTTT | CASSLTGLMNTEAFF
TRBJ1-1 | NA | 13 | TRBV6-1 | NA | TGTGCCAGCAGTGATGGAAGGGGGACTGAAGCTTTCTTT | CASSDGRGTEAFF
TRBJ2-1 | TRBD2 | 19 | TRBV4-1 | NA | TGCGCCAGCAGCCAAGGGGTTGGGTCTAGCGGGGGGGCTCCCCATGAGCAGTTCTTC | CASSQGVGSSGGAPHEQFF
TRBJ2-1 | NA | 15 | TRBV29-1 | NA | TGCAGCGTTGGCGGCAGACCTAGCTCCTACAATGAGCAGTTCTTC | CSVGGRPSSYNEQFF
TRBJ1-2 | TRBD1 | 14 | TRBV28 | NA | TGTGCCAGCAGTTCGGGACAGGAACACTATGGCTACACCTTC | CASSSGQEHYGYTF
TRBJ2-7 | NA | 16 | TRBV5-6 | NA | TGTGCCAGCAGCTTGATGTCAGTAGGAGCCTCCTACGAGCAGTACTTC | CASSLMSVGASYEQYF
TRBJ2-2 | TRBD2 | 13 | TRBV2 | NA | TGTGCCAGCTCGACTAGCGGGGGGGGTATTCTGTTTTTT | CASSTSGGGILFF
TRBJ2-7 | NA | 14 | TRBV5-6 | NA | TGTGCCAGCAGCTTGGCGGGTCTCCTTCTCCAGCAGTACTTC | CASSLAGLLLQQYF
TRBJ2-6 | TRBD1 | 16 | TRBV7-6 | NA | TGTGCCAGCAGCAAGACAACAGGGGTCGGGGCCAACGTCCTGACTTTC | CASSKTTGVGANVLTF